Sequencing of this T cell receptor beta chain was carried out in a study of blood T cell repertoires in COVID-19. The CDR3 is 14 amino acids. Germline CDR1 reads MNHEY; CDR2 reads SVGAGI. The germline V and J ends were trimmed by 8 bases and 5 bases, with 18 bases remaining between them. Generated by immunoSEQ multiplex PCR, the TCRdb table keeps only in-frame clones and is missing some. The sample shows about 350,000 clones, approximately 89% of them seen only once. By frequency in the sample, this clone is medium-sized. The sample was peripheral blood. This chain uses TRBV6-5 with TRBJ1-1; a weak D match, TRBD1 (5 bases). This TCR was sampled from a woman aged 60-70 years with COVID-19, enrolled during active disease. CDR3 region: CASPGGGGYTEAFF. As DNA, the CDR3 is TGTGCCAGCCCGGGCGGGGGGGGATATACTGAAGCTTTCTTT.